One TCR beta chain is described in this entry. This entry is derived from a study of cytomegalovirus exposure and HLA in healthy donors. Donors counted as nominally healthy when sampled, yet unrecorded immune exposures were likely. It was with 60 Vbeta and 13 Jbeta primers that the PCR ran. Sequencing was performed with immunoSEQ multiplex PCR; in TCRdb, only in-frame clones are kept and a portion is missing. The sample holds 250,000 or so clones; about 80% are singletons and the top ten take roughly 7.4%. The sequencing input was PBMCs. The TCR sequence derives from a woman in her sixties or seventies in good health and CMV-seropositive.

The CDR3 DNA sequence: TGTGCCAGCAGCTTTAGCGGGGTTCGGAATGAGCAGTTCTTC. Residues: CASSFSGVRNEQFF. The chain combines TRBV7-3 with TRBJ2-1; TRBD2 agrees at 8 bases. This CDR3 has 14 amino acids. Trimming cost V 3 bases and J 7 bases; bases outside gene matches: 5. Germline loops: CDR1 SGHTA, CDR2 FQGTGA.